The rows below give T cell receptor beta chains drawn from one sample of a study of technical replicates of blood from a handful of donors. The assay was immunoSEQ multiplex PCR, and TCRdb's table has in-frame clones only and misses some. The repertoire holds about 70,000 clones, with more than 90% as singletons. Sequenced: T cells isolated from PBMCs. These receptors all stem from a human donor in good health. The CDR3 runs from the conserved cysteine through the conserved F or W. The order of the fields is clone size, J gene, V gene, D gene, CDR3 length, CDR3 protein, CDR3 DNA. D genes are given only for firm matches. Clone sizes are given selectively: once, few, many, or a class where the clone is expanded.

>.|TRBJ1-4|TRBV5-4|.|14
CASSLDAYNEKLFF
TGTGCCAGCAGCTTGGATGCGTATAATGAAAAACTGTTTTTT
>.|TRBJ1-4|TRBV6-5|TRBD1|10
CAGDREKLFF
TGTGCCGGGGACAGAGAAAAACTGTTTTTT
>.|TRBJ2-7|TRBV28|TRBD1|17
CASSSTGETGIPYEQYF
TGTGCCAGCAGCTCAACCGGGGAGACAGGGATTCCCTACGAGCAGTACTTC
>.|TRBJ2-7|TRBV27|.|12
CASLGASYEQYF
TGTGCCAGCTTGGGGGCCTCATACGAGCAGTACTTC
>once|TRBJ1-2|TRBV19|.|16
CASSIGTALYPYGYTF
TGTGCCAGTAGTATAGGGACAGCGCTCTATCCCTATGGCTACACCTTC
>once|TRBJ2-7|TRBV9|TRBD2|17
CASSEGEWGLAHYEQYF
TGTGCCAGCAGCGAGGGGGAATGGGGACTAGCTCACTACGAGCAGTACTTC
>once|TRBJ2-2|TRBV29-1|.|12
CSATGHTGELFF
TGCAGCGCTACAGGGCACACCGGGGAGCTGTTTTTT
>.|TRBJ2-7|TRBV4-3|TRBD2|15
CASSQDRGTTDEQYF
TGCGCCAGCAGCCAAGATCGCGGGACTACTGACGAGCAGTACTTC
>.|TRBJ2-5|TRBV9|TRBD2|13
CASSVPGGETQYF
TGTGCCAGCAGCGTACCGGGAGGAGAGACCCAGTACTTC
>.|TRBJ1-1|TRBV5-1|.|16
CASSLGLTGMNTEAFF
TGCGCCAGCAGCTTGGGATTAACAGGGATGAACACTGAAGCTTTCTTT
>.|TRBJ2-7|TRBV7-2|TRBD2|17
CASSLDQLAGGPHEQYF
TGTGCCAGCAGCTTAGACCAACTAGCGGGAGGGCCCCACGAGCAGTACTTC
>.|TRBJ2-2|TRBV9|TRBD1|16
CASSPGQGASTGELFF
TGTGCCAGCAGCCCCGGACAGGGGGCTTCTACCGGGGAGCTGTTTTTT
>.|TRBJ2-7|TRBV19|.|13
CASSDGNSYEQYF
TGTGCCAGCTCAGACGGGAACTCCTACGAGCAGTACTTC
>.|TRBJ2-1|TRBV7-2|TRBD2|14
CASSLVAGGREQFF
TGTGCCAGCAGCTTAGTTGCGGGAGGCCGGGAGCAGTTCTTC
>.|TRBJ1-2|TRBV19|TRBD1|13
CASKAGQAFGYTF
TGTGCCTCAAAAGCGGGACAGGCATTCGGCTACACCTTC
>.|TRBJ1-1|TRBV27|.|15
CATIKWGEVYTEAFF
TGTGCCACGATTAAATGGGGGGAAGTGTACACTGAAGCTTTCTTT
>.|TRBJ1-5|TRBV7-2|TRBD1|17
CASSLGAGGWGNQPQHF
TGTGCCAGCAGCTTAGGGGCAGGGGGTTGGGGCAATCAGCCCCAGCATTTT
>once|TRBJ1-4|TRBV28|.|12
CASSRRGGKLFF
TGTGCCAGCAGTAGGAGGGGTGGAAAACTGTTTTTT
>.|TRBJ2-7|TRBV30|.|11
CAWSLIREQYF
TGTGCCTGGAGTTTAATCCGGGAGCAGTACTTC
>.|TRBJ1-2|TRBV2|TRBD1|16
CASPGDSPFIPFGYTF
TGTGCCAGCCCGGGGGACAGTCCATTTATCCCCTTTGGCTACACCTTC
>.|TRBJ1-2|TRBV6-5|TRBD1|15
CASTTGQGGFRGYTF
TGTGCCAGCACTACTGGACAGGGAGGGTTTCGGGGCTACACCTTC
>.|TRBJ2-7|TRBV9|.|13
CASSVGVQGEQYF
TGTGCCAGCAGCGTAGGGGTCCAGGGCGAGCAGTACTTC
>.|TRBJ1-4|TRBV7-9|.|14
CASPPTAHNEKLFF
TGTGCCAGCCCCCCTACAGCTCACAATGAAAAACTGTTTTTT
>.|TRBJ2-7|TRBV7-8|TRBD1|14
CASSLGTGNYEQYF
TGTGCCAGCAGCCTGGGGACAGGGAATTACGAGCAGTACTTC
>.|TRBJ2-7|TRBV4-2|TRBD1|15
CASSQEGTGRNEQYF
TGTGCCAGCAGCCAAGAGGGGACAGGGAGGAACGAGCAGTACTTC
>.|TRBJ2-1|TRBV4-3|.|15
CASSLVRGSYNEQFF
TGCGCCAGCAGCCTAGTCAGGGGTTCCTACAATGAGCAGTTCTTC
>.|TRBJ2-2|TRBV9|.|15
CASSVSSHYTGELFF
TGTGCCAGCAGCGTATCGTCGCACTACACCGGGGAGCTGTTTTTT
>.|TRBJ1-5|TRBV6-6|.|11
CASSIDQPQHF
TGTGCCAGCAGTATAGATCAGCCCCAGCATTTT